These 28 T cell receptor beta chains came from one sample sequenced in a study of metastatic and nonmetastatic thyroid tumors. Patients had received no treatment of any kind before thyroid surgery. TCRdb reprocessed the PCR reads via MiXCR. The sample shows roughly 65,000 clones, approximately 15% of them seen only once. The sequencing input was blood. These receptors originate from a male donor with papillary thyroid cancer or a benign thyroid nodule (not recorded which). Some clones in this sample may be carry-over from other donors' samples.

This clone was picked up many times. A read error may be the cause here, since a much bigger clone is one base away. The rearrangement links TRBV12-3 or TRBV12-4 to TRBJ1-1, with TRBD1 matching 8 bases. CDR3 length: 14 residues. The V and J ends lost 7 bases and 5 bases, in that order; junction bases with no gene match: 9. The chain's CDR3 is CASIPQGAWTEAFF. In DNA, the CDR3 is TGTGCCAGCATCCCTCAGGGGGCTTGGACTGAAGCTTTCTTT.

CDR3 loop: CASSFWGREDTQYF. CDR3 DNA sequence: TGTGCCAGCAGTTTTTGGGGGCGTGAAGATACGCAGTATTTT. The J gene is TRBJ2-3, the V gene TRBV27; possible D gene TRBD1, 6 bases. Trimming stripped 3 bases from V and 5 bases from J, with 12 bases between. This CDR3 region has 14 residues. CDR1 is MNHEY and CDR2 is SMNVEV in the germline V gene (reference sequence).

This clone was observed at least ten times. The chain recombines TRBV13 with TRBJ1-1; D call uncertain. CDR1 and CDR2 from the germline V gene are PRHDT and FYEKMQ (reference sequence). The V and J ends lost 1 base and 6 bases respectively, with 6 bases between them. The CDR3 totals 12 residues. CDR3 protein: CASSLVSAEAFF. CDR3 bases: TGTGCCAGCAGCTTAGTTAGCGCTGAAGCTTTCTTT.

About this clone itself: A much larger clone lies one base from this, so it may be a read error. V gene TRBV5-6 combines with J gene TRBJ2-3; tentative D call: TRBD2 (6 bases). V was shortened by 8 bases and J by 4 bases, with 11 bases between the two germline ends. CDR3 length: 12 amino acids. Per the germline V gene, CDR1 is SGHDT and CDR2 is YYEEEE. In DNA, the CDR3 is TGTGCCAGTACAGGAGGGTCAGATACGCAGTATTTT. Translated, it gives CASTGGSDTQYF.

This clone was picked up a small number of times. A much larger clone is a single base away; this may be a read error. The V and J genes are TRBV9 and TRBJ2-3; 7 positions match TRBD2. CDR3 length: 17 residues. V dropped 1 base and J dropped 1; count of bases not matched to a gene: 9. Germline V gene data show CDR1 as SGDLS and CDR2 as YYNGEE. In nucleotides, the CDR3 is TGTGCCAGCAGCGTATCTCCGGGACTAATTGGCACAGATACGCAGTATTTT. Residues: CASSVSPGLIGTDTQYF. Based on the CDR3 plus reference TRBV9 and TRBJ2-3, the full variable domain is DSGVTQTPKHLITATGQRVTLRCSPRSGDLSVYWYQQSLDQGLQFLIQYYNGEERAKGNILERFSAQQFPDLHSELNLSSLELGDSALYFCASSVSPGLIGTDTQYFGPGTRLTVL.

Worth noting for this clone: A read error may be the cause here, since a much bigger clone is one base away. The J gene is TRBJ2-5, the V gene TRBV18; D might be TRBD2 (6 bases). Germline CDR1 KGHSH, CDR2 LQKENI. Deletions cut 1 base from V and 4 bases from J, with 16 bases between. The CDR3 covers 16 residues. Here the CDR3 reads CASSPLAEAFGETQYF. Here the CDR3 DNA reads TGTGCCAGCTCACCACTAGCGGAAGCGTTTGGAGAGACCCAGTACTTC. Drawing the rest from reference TRBV18 and TRBJ2-5, the complete variable domain is NAGVMQNPRHLVRRRGQEARLRCSPMKGHSHVYWYRQLPEEGLKFMVYLQKENIIDESGMPKERFSAEFPKEGPSILRIQQVVRGDSAAYFCASSPLAEAFGETQYFGPGTRLLVL.

This clone was seen ten or more times. This chain joins TRBV6-1 and TRBJ2-7, with 8 bases identical to TRBD1. The CDR3 is 13 residues long. The trim removed 0 bases at V and 6 bases at J, leaving 1 base unmatched. Germline CDR1 is MNHNS and CDR2 is SASEGT. The CDR3 reads CASSEAGTGEQYV. CDR3 bases: TGTGCCAGCAGTGAAGCGGGGACAGGCGAGCAGTACGTC.

This clone was detected only a few times. This may arise from a read error, as a much more abundant clone is one base away. V usage is TRBV28 and J usage is TRBJ2-3, with TRBD2 identical over 14 bases. Germline CDR1 and CDR2: MDHEN and SYDVKM. J lost 2 bases, V lost 3 bases, and 10 bases had no gene match. The CDR3 runs to 19 residues. This CDR3 reads CASSLGLAGESSLTDTQYF. The CDR3, as DNA: TGTGCCAGCAGTTTGGGACTAGCGGGAGAATCGTCCCTCACAGATACGCAGTATTTT.

V gene TRBV27 combines with J gene TRBJ1-5, with a weak D call TRBD1 (6 bases). The CDR3 has 18 amino acids. V was pared by 0 bases and J by 0 bases, with 15 bases between. Germline loops: CDR1 MNHEY, CDR2 SMNVEV (reference sequence). The DNA of the CDR3 is TGTGCCAGCAGTTTATCTAGGACAGTCATTTATAGCAATCAGCCCCAGCATTTT. It codes for CASSLSRTVIYSNQPQHF.

This clone has at least ten counts. The CDR3 region is CASRVTDTQYF. The CDR3 DNA is TGTGCCAGCAGGGTCACAGATACGCAGTATTTT. This chain joins TRBV5-8 and TRBJ2-3; D uncertain. There are 11 residues in the CDR3. Trimming took off 5 bases at V and 2 bases at J, with 3 bases between the two ends. CDR1 and CDR2 (germline): SGHTS, YDEGEE. Looking up the rest from reference TRBV5-8 and TRBJ2-3 gives the full variable domain: EAGVTQSPTHLIKTRGQQATLRCSPISGHTSVYWYQQALGLGLQFLLWYDEGEERNRGNFPPRFSGRQFPNYSSELNVNALELEDSALYLCASRVTDTQYFGPGTRLTVL.

This clone was counted a few times. The CDR3 region is CASLYTPYSYEQYV. The DNA for the CDR3 is TGTGCCAGCCTTTATACCCCATACTCCTACGAGCAGTACGTC. The chain joins TRBV27 to TRBJ2-7; D unresolved. CDR3 length: 14 amino acids. Germline lookup yields CDR1 MNHEY and CDR2 SMNVEV (reference sequence). The V gene lost 8 bases and the J gene lost 0 bases, with 14 bases spanning the gap.

This clone was counted ten times or more. The chain is built from TRBV19 and TRBJ1-4, with D possibly being TRBD1 (6 bases). From germline, CDR1 is LNHDA and CDR2 SQIVND (reference sequence). The V end lost 6 bases, the J end lost 5 bases, and 13 bases lay between the germline ends. The CDR3 runs 14 residues. As DNA, the CDR3 is TGTGCCAGTAGCCAGGACAGAATCAATGAAAAACTGTTTTTT. As protein: CASSQDRINEKLFF.

This clone was picked up many times. The rearrangement joins TRBV5-1 to TRBJ1-4; D gene unclear. CDR1 SGHRS and CDR2 YFSETQ come from the germline V gene. This CDR3 is built from 16 residues. Trimming shortened V by 4 bases and J by 0 bases, and 13 bases separated the two germline ends. The CDR3 region has the DNA TGCGCCAGCAGCCGGGCAGACGGTGCAACTAATGAAAAACTGTTTTTT. It encodes CASSRADGATNEKLFF.

This clone has at least ten counts. In DNA form, the CDR3 reads TGTGCCAGCAGTTACTCGACGGGGGTCGGGAGGGCCAAGGAGCAGTTCTTC. Amino acids: CASSYSTGVGRAKEQFF. The chain joins TRBV6-2 or TRBV6-3 to TRBJ2-1; 8 bases match TRBD2. V gave up 0 bases and J gave up 10 bases; unmatched junction bases: 14. There are 17 residues in the CDR3. In germline, CDR1 is MNHEY, CDR2 SVGEGT.

This clone was detected many times. The chain employs TRBV7-6 and TRBJ2-3; D gene uncertain. This CDR3 is built from 12 residues. The ends were cut back, 5 bases at V and 2 bases at J, with 5 bases in the middle. Germline-derived CDR1 and CDR2 are SGHVS and FNYEAQ. The CDR3 DNA sequence: TGTGCCAGCAGCGCTGCCACAGATACGCAGTATTTT. As protein: CASSAATDTQYF.

This clone was counted at least ten times. The chain employs TRBV19 and TRBJ2-3, with a tentative D call TRBD1 (6 bases). The V end lost 5 bases, the J end lost 2 bases, and 14 bases lay between the germline ends. The CDR3 is 15 residues long. Germline-derived CDR1 and CDR2 are LNHDA and SQIVND (reference sequence). This CDR3 is CASSGNQGHTDTQYF. CDR3 bases: TGTGCCAGTAGTGGTAATCAGGGACACACAGATACGCAGTATTTT.

The table lists this clone with many counts. The chain joins TRBV28 to TRBJ1-6, with 9 bases lining up with TRBD1. The trim removed 4 bases at V and 7 bases at J, leaving 5 bases unmatched. The CDR3 has 15 residues. Germline values: CDR1 MDHEN, CDR2 SYDVKM. CDR3 DNA sequence: TGTGCCAGCAGTTCCTCCGGGACAGGGAATTCACCCCTCCACTTT. Protein: CASSSSGTGNSPLHF.

This clone was seen a few times. An end of the junction does not agree with germline; a read error may underlie this. The chain has TRBV28 and TRBJ2-1; D is undetermined. CDR3 length equals 13 residues. The germline V gene has CDR1 MDHEN and CDR2 SYDVKM. CDR3 sequence: CASSLVTSGEHFF. In DNA form, the CDR3 reads TGTGCCAGCAGTTTGGTCACTTCAGGTGAGCATTTCTTC.

This clone was observed a single time. Possible read error: a much larger clone is one base away. The chain has TRBV5-1 and TRBJ2-2; maybe TRBD2 (5 bases). CDR1 is SGHRS and CDR2 is YFSETQ in the germline V gene. The CDR3 sequence is 14 residues long. CDR3 nucleotides: TGCGCCAGCAGCCCCACAGCGAACACCGGGGAGCCGTTTTTT. Protein sequence: CASSPTANTGEPFF. Full variable domain (outside the CDR3, taken from reference TRBV5-1 and TRBJ2-2): KAGVTQTPRYLIKTRGQQVTLSCSPISGHRSVSWYQQTPGQGLQFLFEYFSETQRNKGNFPGRFSGRQFSNSRSEMNVSTLELGDSALYLCASSPTANTGEPFFGEGSRLTVL.

In its sample, this clone was seen many times. Additional DNA sequences in this sample encode the identical CDR3. This chain links TRBV10-2 with TRBJ2-1; tentatively, D is TRBD2 (5 bases). V lost 6 bases and J 9 bases, leaving 18 bases between the germline ends. CDR1 and CDR2 from the germline V gene are WSHSY and SAAADI. The CDR3 length is 14 residues. In DNA form, the CDR3 reads TGCGCCAGCAGGGAGCGACTTATCAGCGGTGAGCAGTTCTTC. This codes for CASRERLISGEQFF.

This clone was seen at least ten times. The chain has TRBV11-1 and TRBJ1-6, with D possibly TRBD1 on 5 matching bases. The CDR3 sequence is 16 residues long. Looked up from germline, CDR1 is SGHAT and CDR2 is FQDESV (reference sequence). Trimming removed 4 bases from V and 18 bases from J, with 28 bases in between. The CDR3 bases are TGTGCCAGCAGCTACCATACTACCGGGACCTCAAGTTACACCCACTTT. It specifies CASSYHTTGTSSYTHF.

The chain uses TRBV20-1 and TRBJ2-5; 7 nucleotides agree with TRBD1. The CDR3 is 15 amino acids. The V gene end was trimmed by 0 bases and the J gene end by 5 bases; junction bases not matched to a gene: 9. CDR1 and CDR2 from the germline V gene are DFQATT and SNEGSKA (reference sequence). The DNA for the CDR3 is TGCAGTGCTAGAGATCCACAGGGGCCTGTGGAGACCCAGTACTTC. Amino acids: CSARDPQGPVETQYF.

Regarding this clone: A much more abundant neighbour one base away suggests this may be a read error. The conserved phenylalanine or tryptophan is not found at the CDR3 terminus, so this likely reflects a read error. It is unclear where the CDR3 begins or ends on the DNA, so no DNA is shown, and the CDR3 is as TCRdb lists it. The V gene is TRBV2, the J gene TRBJ2-7; the D call in the table, TRBD2, was not verified against the DNA. Counting both end residues, the CDR3 totals 14 amino acids. The germline CDR1 and CDR2 sequences are SNHLY and FYNNEI. CDR3 protein: CASTKRDSLLLSAS.

This clone was counted ten times or more. The rearrangement links TRBV2 to TRBJ2-5; 9 bases are a match to TRBD1. Germline loops: CDR1 SNHLY, CDR2 FYNNEI. Germline trimming cut 5 bases from V and 1 base from J; bases unmatched to any gene: 8. The CDR3 loop spans 16 amino acids. CDR3 sequence (DNA): TGTGCCAGCAGTCTTCGACAGGGGGGAGGCCAAGAGACCCAGTACTTC. Protein sequence: CASSLRQGGGQETQYF.

Comment on this clone: A clone one base away is much larger, so this may be a read error. Given the absence of the conserved phenylalanine or tryptophan at the CDR3 end, a read error is likely. This chain joins TRBV11-3 and TRBJ1-1, with D unclear. The CDR3 extends over 13 amino acids. Trimming stripped 7 bases from V and 1 base from J, with 10 bases between. Germline lookup yields CDR1 SGHNT and CDR2 YENEEA. The CDR3 DNA sequence: TGTGCCAGCAAGAAGGGAACGAACACTGAAGCTTTCCTT. Amino acid sequence: CASKKGTNTEAFL.

The V call is TRBV6-1, the J call TRBJ1-5; D is undetermined. Trimming pared 4 bases from V and 7 bases from J, leaving 8 bases between. Germline V gene sequence: CDR1 MNHNS, CDR2 SASEGT. The CDR3 runs 12 residues. The CDR3 bases are TGTGCCAGCAGTGGCCGAGGGCAGCCCCAGCATTTT. Translating gives CASSGRGQPQHF.

This chain connects TRBV11-2 to TRBJ2-7; 7 bases align to TRBD2. J lost 6 bases, V lost 4 bases, and 12 bases had no gene match. The germline CDR1 and CDR2 sequences are SGHAT and FQNNGV. The CDR3 is 15 residues long. The CDR3 DNA is TGTGCCAGCAGCTACCTAGAGGGAGGGCAGAGCGAGCAGTACGTC. Its protein product is CASSYLEGGQSEQYV.

This clone was counted between two and nine times. At one end, the junction sequence differs from germline, possibly due to a read error. This rearrangement joins TRBV27 to TRBJ1-6; no reliable D call. This CDR3 is built from 15 residues. The V gene's germline CDR1 is MNHEY and CDR2 SMNVEV (reference sequence). CDR3 loop: CVSSSGPAGHSTLHF. The CDR3 DNA is TGTGTCAGCAGTTCTGGGCCTGCCGGGCACTCAACCCTCCACTTT.